This T cell receptor beta chain derives from a study of shared clonotypes between healthy human individuals. Positive CCR7 selection of CD45RO-negative cells yielded the naive CD8 cells, and terminally differentiated effector memory CD45RA+ cells were excluded. Germline trimming cut 4 bases from V and 4 bases from J; bases unmatched to any gene: 8. The CDR3 is 15 amino acids. The germline gives CDR1 SGHNT, CDR2 YYREEE (reference sequence). Clones were sequenced by immunoSEQ multiplex PCR, and TCRdb holds only the in-frame ones, with some missing. The repertoire includes about 820,000 clones, 90% to 95% of them detected once, and less than 25% sits in the top ten.

This clonotype was sampled from a man under 40 in good health. Material for sequencing was naive CD8+ T cells sorted from blood. This sequence joins TRBV5-4 and TRBJ2-7, with 10 bases fitting TRBD1. CDR3 nucleotide sequence: TGTGCCAGCAGCATACCGGGACAGGGGACGTACGAGCAGTACTTC. Its protein is CASSIPGQGTYEQYF.